This TCR beta chain is drawn from a study of blood T cell repertoires in COVID-19. Study-level information: Spain, Italy and the United States supplied samples that represented acute and convalescent COVID-19.

In the authors' workflow: Estimates of nucleated cell counts were drawn from the amplification of reference gene primers. The assay was immunoSEQ multiplex PCR, and TCRdb's table has in-frame clones only and misses some. V and J calls plus clone size are reproduced from that table; the DNA served to infer D and trimming. The data show roughly 100,000 clones, roughly 84% seen once. CDR3 length: 13 residues. The V end lost 2 bases, the J end lost 4 bases, and 8 bases lay between the germline ends. CDR1 is MNHNY and CDR2 is SVGAGI in the germline V gene (reference sequence). Material: peripheral blood. This TCR was recovered from a human donor in a cohort sampled during active COVID-19. This chain joins TRBV6-6 and TRBJ1-1; D is unclear. The CDR3, as DNA: TGTGCCAGCAGTTACGAGGGTCCCACTGAAGCTTTCTTT. Amino acid sequence: CASSYEGPTEAFF.